This T cell receptor beta chain was found in a study of blood T cell repertoires in COVID-19. CDR3 length: 15 residues. V lost 4 bases and J 1 base, leaving 12 bases between the germline ends. Germline V gives CDR1 SGHRS, CDR2 YFSETQ. Repertoires were generated with immunoSEQ multiplex PCR, while TCRdb's copy carries only in-frame clones and drops some. The sample has under 40,000 clones, 80% seen once. The sequence came from a woman in her sixties or seventies with acute or convalescent COVID-19. Specimen: peripheral blood. The rearrangement links TRBV5-1 to TRBJ2-1; D possibly corresponds to TRBD2 (5 bases). The CDR3 region is CASSVGSGSYNEQFF. CDR3 in DNA: TGCGCCAGCAGCGTAGGGAGTGGGTCCTACAATGAGCAGTTCTTC.